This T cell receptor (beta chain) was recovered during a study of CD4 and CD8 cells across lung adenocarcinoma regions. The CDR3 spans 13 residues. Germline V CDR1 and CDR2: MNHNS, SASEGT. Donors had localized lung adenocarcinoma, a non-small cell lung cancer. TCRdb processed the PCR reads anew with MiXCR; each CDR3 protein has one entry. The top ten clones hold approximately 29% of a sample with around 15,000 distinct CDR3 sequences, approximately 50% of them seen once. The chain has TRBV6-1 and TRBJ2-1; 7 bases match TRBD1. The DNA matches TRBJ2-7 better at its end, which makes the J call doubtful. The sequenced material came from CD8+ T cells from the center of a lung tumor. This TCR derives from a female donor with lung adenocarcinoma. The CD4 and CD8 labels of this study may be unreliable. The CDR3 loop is CASSGDRRREQYF. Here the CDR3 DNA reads TGTGCCAGCAGCGGGGACAGAAGACGCGAGCAGTACTTC.